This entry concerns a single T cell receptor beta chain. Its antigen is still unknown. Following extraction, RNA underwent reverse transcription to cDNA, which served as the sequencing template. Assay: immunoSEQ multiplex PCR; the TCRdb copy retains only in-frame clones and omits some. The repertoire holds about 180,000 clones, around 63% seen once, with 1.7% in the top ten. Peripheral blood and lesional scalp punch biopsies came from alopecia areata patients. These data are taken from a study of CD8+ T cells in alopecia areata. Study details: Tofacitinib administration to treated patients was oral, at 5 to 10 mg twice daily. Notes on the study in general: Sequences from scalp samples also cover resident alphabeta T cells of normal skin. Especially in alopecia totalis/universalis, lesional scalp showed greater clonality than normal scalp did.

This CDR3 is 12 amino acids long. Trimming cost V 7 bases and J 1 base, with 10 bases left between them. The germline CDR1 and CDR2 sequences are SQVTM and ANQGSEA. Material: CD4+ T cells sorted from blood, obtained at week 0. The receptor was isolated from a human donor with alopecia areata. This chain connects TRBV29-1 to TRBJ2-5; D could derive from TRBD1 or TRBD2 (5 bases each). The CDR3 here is CSAGTAQETQYF. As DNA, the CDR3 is TGCAGCGCTGGGACGGCCCAAGAGACCCAGTACTTC.